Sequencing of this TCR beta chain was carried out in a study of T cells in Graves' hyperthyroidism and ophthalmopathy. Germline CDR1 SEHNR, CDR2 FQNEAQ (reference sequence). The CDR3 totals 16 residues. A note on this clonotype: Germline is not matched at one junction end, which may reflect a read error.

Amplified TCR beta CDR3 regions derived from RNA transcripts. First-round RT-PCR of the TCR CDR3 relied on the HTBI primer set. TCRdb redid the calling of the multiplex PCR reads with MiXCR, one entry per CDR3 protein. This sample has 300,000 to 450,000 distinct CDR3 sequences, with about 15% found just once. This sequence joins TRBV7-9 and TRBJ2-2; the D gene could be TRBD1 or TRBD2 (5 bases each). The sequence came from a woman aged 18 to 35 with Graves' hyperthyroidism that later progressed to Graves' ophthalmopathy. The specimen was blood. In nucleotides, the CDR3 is TGTGCCAGCAGCTTAGATGGGGGAGTGAACACCGGGGAGCTGTCTTTT. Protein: CASSLDGGVNTGELSF.